This TCR beta chain was identified during a study of blood T cell repertoires in COVID-19. Across the whole study: T cells, B-cell-depleted T cells, or PBMCs supplied cDNA or gDNA.

This CDR3 region has 13 residues. V lost 0 bases to trimming and J lost 3 bases, with 6 bases between them. CDR1 SGHNT and CDR2 YYREEE come from the germline V gene (reference sequence). In the original processing: Reference gene primers were amplified, and this amplification served to estimate nucleated cell counts. Libraries were prepared by immunoSEQ multiplex PCR; TCRdb keeps only in-frame clonotypes and omits some of them. V, J and clone size are taken as reported in that table, and D and trimming were inferred from the DNA itself. The sample lists 85,000 to 95,000 clones; approximately 86% were seen once.

This chain uses TRBV5-4 with TRBJ1-1; weak D call: TRBD1 (6 bases). Source material: peripheral blood. The sequence was obtained from a woman older than 75 with acute or convalescent COVID-19. The CDR3 here is CASSLDRDTEAFF. For the CDR3, the DNA is TGTGCCAGCAGCTTGGACAGGGACACTGAAGCTTTCTTT.